This T cell receptor beta chain appears in the sequencing data of a study of blood T cell repertoires in COVID-19. Study at large: The United States, Italy and Spain were the sources of the acute and convalescent COVID-19 samples. T cells, B-cell-depleted T cells, or PBMCs provided the cDNA or gDNA that served as material.

This table comes from immunoSEQ multiplex PCR, and its TCRdb copy is limited to in-frame clones, with some not included. This table has 95,000 to 150,000 clones, 90% appearing once. CDR1 is MNHEY and CDR2 is SVGAGI in the germline V gene. The CDR3 runs 15 residues. Trimming took 6 bases from V and 5 from J; bases not matched to a gene: 9. V usage is TRBV6-5 and J usage is TRBJ2-3; 9 bases line up with TRBD2. The TCR originated in a woman aged 60-70 years with COVID-19, enrolled during active disease. Source material: peripheral blood. The CDR3 loop reads CASSEGSGGQDTQYF. The CDR3 region has the DNA TGTGCCAGCAGCGAGGGAAGCGGGGGGCAAGATACGCAGTATTTT.